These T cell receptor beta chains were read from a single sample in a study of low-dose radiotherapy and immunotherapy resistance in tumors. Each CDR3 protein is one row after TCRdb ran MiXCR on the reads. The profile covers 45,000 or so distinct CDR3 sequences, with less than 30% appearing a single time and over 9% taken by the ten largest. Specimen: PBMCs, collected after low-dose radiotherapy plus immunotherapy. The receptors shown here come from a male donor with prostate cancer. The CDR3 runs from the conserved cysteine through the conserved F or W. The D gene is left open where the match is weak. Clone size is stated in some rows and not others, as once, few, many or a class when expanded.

CASSPHGAGSDTQYF | TGTGCCAGCAGTCCCCACGGGGCTGGATCAGATACGCAGTATTTT | many | - | TRBJ2-3 | TRBV6-2/TRBV6-3
CASSSLRDRTYEQYF | TGTGCCAGCAGCTCCCTCCGGGACAGAACCTACGAGCAGTACTTC | many | TRBD1 | TRBJ2-7 | TRBV11-2
CASSLVQSSNQPQHF | TGTGCCAGCAGCTTAGTCCAGAGTAGCAATCAGCCCCAGCATTTT | - | - | TRBJ1-5 | TRBV28
CASSYAAGKYNEQFF | TGTGCCAGCAGTTACGCGGCAGGAAAATACAATGAGCAGTTCTTC | many | - | TRBJ2-1 | TRBV6-5
CASSQGGGTLYNEQFF | TGTGCCAGCAGTCAGGGGGGGGGGACATTATACAATGAGCAGTTCTTC | many | - | TRBJ2-1 | TRBV2
CASSYGGGDTEAFF | TGTGCCAGCAGTTATGGGGGGGGCGACACTGAAGCTTTCTTT | - | - | TRBJ1-1 | TRBV6-2/TRBV6-3
CATSDSRKETQYF | TGTGCCACCAGTGATTCCCGGAAAGAGACCCAGTACTTC | - | - | TRBJ2-5 | TRBV24-1
CASRRQDWAGELFF | TGTGCCAGCAGGCGACAGGATTGGGCCGGGGAGCTGTTTTTT | many | - | TRBJ2-2 | TRBV14
CSFRRPGDTQYF | TGCAGCTTTAGGAGGCCCGGGGATACGCAGTATTTT | many | - | TRBJ2-3 | TRBV29-1
CASSQEPAGGASDTEAFF | TGCGCCAGCAGCCAAGAGCCCGCAGGGGGTGCCTCCGACACTGAAGCTTTCTTT | many | TRBD1 | TRBJ1-1 | TRBV4-1
CASIASGKQAQYF | TGTGCCAGCATCGCCTCGGGGAAACAGGCGCAGTACTTC | many | - | TRBJ2-7 | TRBV5-8
CAIRGQSSDTQYF | TGTGCCATCAGGGGACAGAGCTCAGATACGCAGTATTTT | many | TRBD1 | TRBJ2-3 | TRBV10-3
CAISESPGLADTGELFF | TGTGCCATCAGTGAGTCGCCGGGACTAGCGGACACCGGGGAGCTGTTTTTT | - | TRBD2 | TRBJ2-2 | TRBV10-3
CSARETSLPDTQYF | TGCAGTGCTAGAGAGACTAGCCTCCCAGATACGCAGTATTTT | - | TRBD2 | TRBJ2-3 | TRBV20-1
CASSESGQSYEQYF | TGTGCCAGCAGTGAGTCAGGGCAATCCTACGAGCAGTACTTC | many | - | TRBJ2-7 | TRBV25-1
CASSVSGNNSPLHF | TGTGCCAGCAGCGTAAGCGGTAATAATTCACCCCTCCACTTT | - | - | TRBJ1-6 | TRBV9
CASSLLQGGTEAFF | TGTGCCAGCAGCTTACTCCAGGGGGGCACTGAAGCTTTCTTT | - | TRBD1 | TRBJ1-1 | TRBV5-6
CASSPNRGPGDTQYF | TGTGCCAGCAGTCCCAATCGGGGGCCGGGTGATACGCAGTATTTT | many | - | TRBJ2-3 | TRBV28
CASSLARGAGGNEQFF | TGCGCCAGCAGCTTGGCCCGGGGCGCGGGCGGTAATGAGCAGTTCTTC | - | - | TRBJ2-1 | TRBV5-1
CASSDTGRGYGYEQYF | TGTGCCAGCAGTGACACAGGGAGGGGGTACGGCTACGAGCAGTACTTC | many | - | TRBJ2-7 | TRBV25-1
CASSKTGYNEQFF | TGTGCCAGCAGCAAGACAGGTTACAATGAGCAGTTCTTC | - | - | TRBJ2-1 | TRBV6-2/TRBV6-3
CASSSSRGTDTQYF | TGTGCCAGCAGCTCTAGCCGGGGCACAGATACGCAGTATTTT | many | - | TRBJ2-3 | TRBV7-2
CASSFALAHNEQFF | TGTGCCAGCAGCTTCGCCCTGGCACACAATGAGCAGTTCTTC | medium-sized | - | TRBJ2-1 | TRBV7-2
CASRRLAAEQYF | TGTGCCAGCAGGAGACTAGCCGCCGAGCAGTACTTC | many | TRBD2 | TRBJ2-7 | TRBV6-2/TRBV6-3
CASSALRAYEQYF | TGCGCCAGCAGTGCACTTCGGGCCTACGAGCAGTACTTC | few | - | TRBJ2-7 | TRBV10-1
CASSLIAGGADNEQFF | TGTGCCAGCAGTCTCATAGCGGGAGGGGCGGACAATGAGCAGTTCTTC | many | TRBD2 | TRBJ2-1 | TRBV28
CASSGGYQGYEQYF | TGTGCCAGCAGTGGTGGATACCAGGGGTACGAGCAGTACTTC | many | - | TRBJ2-7 | TRBV6-1
CASSELPDRGEQYF | TGTGCCAGCAGTGAACTTCCGGACAGGGGCGAGCAGTACTTC | many | TRBD1 | TRBJ2-7 | TRBV2
CASSSGQHQETQYF | TGTGCCAGCAGCTCGGGACAGCATCAAGAGACCCAGTACTTC | many | TRBD1 | TRBJ2-5 | TRBV5-1
CASSLPSGVGPGELFF | TGTGCCAGCAGTTTACCCTCGGGGGTCGGTCCCGGGGAGCTGTTTTTT | - | - | TRBJ2-2 | TRBV12-3/TRBV12-4
CASSLGGTNDNEQFF | TGCGCCAGCAGCTTGGGGGGGACTAACGACAATGAGCAGTTCTTC | medium-sized | TRBD2 | TRBJ2-1 | TRBV5-1
CASSLERGMNTEAFF | TGCGCCAGCAGCTTGGAAAGGGGGATGAACACTGAAGCTTTCTTT | few | - | TRBJ1-1 | TRBV5-1
CATWGLAGGLNEQFF | TGTGCCACCTGGGGACTAGCGGGAGGTTTGAATGAGCAGTTCTTC | - | TRBD2 | TRBJ2-1 | TRBV3-1
CASSLRATGVGAYEQYF | TGTGCCAGCAGTTTAAGGGCGACAGGGGTAGGAGCCTACGAGCAGTACTTC | many | TRBD1 | TRBJ2-7 | TRBV27
CAISESILSSNQPQHF | TGTGCCATCAGTGAGTCGATCCTTTCTAGCAATCAGCCCCAGCATTTT | many | - | TRBJ1-5 | TRBV10-3
CASSFDSVTEAFF | TGTGCCAGCAGCTTCGACAGCGTCACTGAAGCTTTCTTT | - | - | TRBJ1-1 | TRBV7-3
CASSLPQGTEAFF | TGCGCCAGCAGCTTGCCACAGGGCACTGAAGCTTTCTTT | many | - | TRBJ1-1 | TRBV5-1
CASTPLVTSGRAFF | TGTGCCAGCACCCCCTTGGTTACTAGCGGGAGGGCCTTCTTC | - | TRBD2 | TRBJ2-1 | TRBV28
CASSFSGGYNEQFF | TGTGCCAGCAGTTTTAGCGGGGGTTACAATGAGCAGTTCTTC | medium-sized | TRBD2 | TRBJ2-1 | TRBV2
CAYRLAGFQETQYF | TGTGCCTACCGGCTAGCGGGTTTCCAAGAGACCCAGTACTTC | few | TRBD2 | TRBJ2-5 | TRBV30
CASSSGQGGAKNIQYF | TGTGCCAGCAGCTCGGGACAGGGCGGCGCCAAAAACATTCAGTACTTC | - | TRBD1 | TRBJ2-4 | TRBV9
CASSRGGSGGTDTQYF | TGTGCCAGCAGCCGTGGGGGTAGCGGGGGGACAGATACGCAGTATTTT | many | TRBD2 | TRBJ2-3 | TRBV7-7
CATNSGTHTDTQYF | TGTGCCACGAATAGCGGAACCCACACAGATACGCAGTATTTT | few | - | TRBJ2-3 | TRBV10-3
CASSLREITDTQYF | TGTGCCAGCAGCTTAAGGGAAATCACAGATACGCAGTATTTT | many | - | TRBJ2-3 | TRBV7-9
CASSPRRLAKNNEQFF | TGTGCCAGCAGCCCAAGGCGACTAGCGAAGAACAATGAGCAGTTCTTC | many | TRBD2 | TRBJ2-1 | TRBV7-8